Listed below are T cell receptor beta chains from one sample, sequenced in a study of shared clonotypes between healthy human individuals. Produced via immunoSEQ multiplex PCR; TCRdb's table is partial and in-frame only. The sample includes 2 million to 2.5 million clones, under 95% of them seen just once. The sample taken for sequencing was naive CD4+ T cells from PBMCs. These receptors were collected from a man between 18 and 29 years old in good health. Some clones in this sample may be carry-over from other donors' samples. Both conserved end residues are part of each CDR3.

j_call v_call cdr3_aa
TRBJ1-1 TRBV2 CASSAGGTEAFF
TRBJ1-1 TRBV7-2 CASSLAPPWTGNTEAFF
TRBJ2-2 TRBV7-6 CASSLVAGGPYTGELFF
TRBJ1-2 TRBV11-2 CASSLQRTGKVTF
TRBJ2-7 TRBV27 CASSRTSGSEQYF
TRBJ2-1 TRBV7-3 CASSLTGTSGSREQFF
TRBJ2-5 TRBV5-1 CASSLDSSGSQETQYF
TRBJ2-5 TRBV9 CASSQIGPQETQYF
TRBJ2-7 TRBV5-1 CASSQGTLLEQYF
TRBJ2-1 TRBV7-8 CASSLDSPAGNEQFF
TRBJ1-1 TRBV18 CASSPQRGTEAFF
TRBJ2-7 TRBV19 CASKRTGGEDYEQYF